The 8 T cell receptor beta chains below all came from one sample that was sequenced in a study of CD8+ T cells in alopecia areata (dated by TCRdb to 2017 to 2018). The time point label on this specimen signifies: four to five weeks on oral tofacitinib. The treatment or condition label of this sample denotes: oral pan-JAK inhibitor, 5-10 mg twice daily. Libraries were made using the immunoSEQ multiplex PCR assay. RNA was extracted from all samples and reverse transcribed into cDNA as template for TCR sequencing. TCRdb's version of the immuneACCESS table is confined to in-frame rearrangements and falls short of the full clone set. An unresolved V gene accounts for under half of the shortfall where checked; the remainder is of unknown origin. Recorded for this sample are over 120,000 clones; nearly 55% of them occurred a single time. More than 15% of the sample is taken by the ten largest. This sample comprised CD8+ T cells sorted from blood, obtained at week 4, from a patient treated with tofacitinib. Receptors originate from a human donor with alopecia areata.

In nucleotides, the CDR3 is TGCGCCAGCAGACCTCAGGGGCTGGTAACTGAAGCTTTCTTT. The encoded protein is CASRPQGLVTEAFF. The V and J genes are TRBV5-1 and TRBJ1-1; D perhaps matches TRBD1 (6 bases). The CDR3 has 14 residues. Between the trimmed V and J ends, which lost 5 bases and 5 bases, there was a span of 16 bases. The germline CDR1 and CDR2 sequences are SGHRS and YFSETQ.

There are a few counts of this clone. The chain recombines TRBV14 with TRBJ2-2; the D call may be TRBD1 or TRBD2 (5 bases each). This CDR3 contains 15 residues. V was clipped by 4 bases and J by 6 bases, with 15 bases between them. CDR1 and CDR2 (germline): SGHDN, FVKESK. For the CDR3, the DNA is TGTGCCAGCAGCCTTTTGCAGGGAGTCGCCGGGGAGCTGTTTTTT. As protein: CASSLLQGVAGELFF.

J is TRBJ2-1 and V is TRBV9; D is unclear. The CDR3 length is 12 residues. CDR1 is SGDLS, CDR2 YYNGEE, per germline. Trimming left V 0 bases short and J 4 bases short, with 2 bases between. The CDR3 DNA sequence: TGTGCCAGCAGCGTAGGGTACAATGAGCAGTTCTTC. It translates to CASSVGYNEQFF. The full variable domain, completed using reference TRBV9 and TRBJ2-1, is DSGVTQTPKHLITATGQRVTLRCSPRSGDLSVYWYQQSLDQGLQFLIQYYNGEERAKGNILERFSAQQFPDLHSELNLSSLELGDSALYFCASSVGYNEQFFGPGTRLTVL.

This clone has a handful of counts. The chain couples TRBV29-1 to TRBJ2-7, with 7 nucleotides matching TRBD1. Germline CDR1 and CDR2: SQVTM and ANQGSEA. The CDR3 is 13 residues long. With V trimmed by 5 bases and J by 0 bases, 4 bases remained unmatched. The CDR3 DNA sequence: TGCAGCGTTCTAGACAGGGACTCCTACGAGCAGTACTTC. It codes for CSVLDRDSYEQYF.

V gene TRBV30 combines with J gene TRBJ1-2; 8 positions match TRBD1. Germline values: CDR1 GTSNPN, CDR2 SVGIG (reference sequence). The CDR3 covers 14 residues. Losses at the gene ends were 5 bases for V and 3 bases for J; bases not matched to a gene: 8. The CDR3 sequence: CAWVEAGGDYGYTF. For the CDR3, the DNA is TGTGCCTGGGTGGAGGCAGGGGGCGACTATGGCTACACCTTC.

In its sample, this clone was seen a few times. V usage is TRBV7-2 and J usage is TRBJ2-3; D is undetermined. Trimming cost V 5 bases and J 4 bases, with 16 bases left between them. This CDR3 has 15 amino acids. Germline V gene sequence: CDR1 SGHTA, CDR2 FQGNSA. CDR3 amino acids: CASSPAGSQADTQYF. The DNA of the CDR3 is TGTGCCAGCAGCCCAGCCGGGTCTCAGGCAGATACGCAGTATTTT.

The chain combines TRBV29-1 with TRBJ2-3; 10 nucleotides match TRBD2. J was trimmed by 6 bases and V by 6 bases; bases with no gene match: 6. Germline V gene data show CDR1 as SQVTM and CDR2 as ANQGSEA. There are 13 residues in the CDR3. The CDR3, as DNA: TGCAGCGTAGGGCTAGCGGGGGAGGATACGCAGTATTTT. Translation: CSVGLAGEDTQYF.

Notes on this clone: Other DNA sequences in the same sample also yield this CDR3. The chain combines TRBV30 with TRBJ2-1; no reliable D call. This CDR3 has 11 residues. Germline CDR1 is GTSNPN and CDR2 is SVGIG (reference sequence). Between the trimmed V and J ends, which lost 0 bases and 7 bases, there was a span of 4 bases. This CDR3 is CAWSVGNEQFF. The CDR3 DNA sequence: TGTGCCTGGAGTGTTGGTAATGAGCAGTTCTTC. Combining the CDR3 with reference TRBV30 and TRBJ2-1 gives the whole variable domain SQTIHQWPATLVQPVGSPLSLECTVEGTSNPNLYWYRQAAGRGLQLLFYSVGIGQISSEVPQNLSASRPQDRQFILSSKKLLLSDSGFYLCAWSVGNEQFFGPGTRLTVL.